This entry lists 31 T cell receptor beta chains sequenced from one sample in a study of regulatory and conventional T cells in RAG deficiency. Blood CD4+ CD25-low CD127-high conventional T cells supplied the genomic DNA template. Repertoires were generated with immunoSEQ multiplex PCR, while TCRdb's copy carries only in-frame clones and drops some. The sample contains 22,000 or so clones, 90% to 95% of which appear only once. The data also belong to a second study, concerning regulatory T cells. That source reports: The PCR used 52 TRBV and 13 TRBJ primers.

The sequenced sample was CD4+ T cells sorted from blood. The receptors here all came from a human donor in good health.

The J gene is TRBJ2-4, the V gene TRBV6-1; D unclear. V shed 6 bases and J shed 6 bases, with 9 bases lying between them. The V gene's germline CDR1 is MNHNS and CDR2 SASEGT. The CDR3 sequence is 12 residues long. The CDR3 DNA sequence: TGTGCCAGCAGGCACCCCGGAAACATTCAGTACTTC. Translated, it gives CASRHPGNIQYF.

J is TRBJ2-4 and V is TRBV2; no definite D call. Trimming left V 7 bases short and J 6 bases short, with 7 bases between. This CDR3 spans 11 amino acids. Germline V lookup: CDR1 SNHLY, CDR2 FYNNEI. The CDR3 loop reads CASTALNIQYF. CDR3 nucleotide sequence: TGTGCCAGCACGGCCTTAAACATTCAGTACTTC.

In its sample, this clone was seen once. J is TRBJ1-3 and V is TRBV29-1; TRBD1 agrees at 9 bases. J gave up 3 bases and V 5 bases, and 2 bases lay outside the gene matches. The germline V gene has CDR1 SQVTM and CDR2 ANQGSEA. This CDR3 has 13 residues. The CDR3 protein is CSVPGQGGNTIYF. Here the CDR3 DNA reads TGCAGCGTTCCGGGACAGGGTGGAAACACCATATATTTT.

The chain couples TRBV30 to TRBJ2-2; maybe TRBD2 (6 bases). This CDR3 region has 17 residues. With 4 bases removed from V and 1 base from J, the gap between germline ends came to 19 bases. CDR1 GTSNPN and CDR2 SVGIG come from the germline V gene (reference sequence). The CDR3, as DNA: TGTGCCTGGAAGCTCCAGGGCGGGAATCGGAACACCGGGGAGCTGTTTTTT. Its protein product is CAWKLQGGNRNTGELFF.

The chain carries TRBV7-6 and TRBJ2-5; 7 nucleotides agree with TRBD2. The J segment lost 1 base and the V segment lost 6 bases, leaving 2 bases of the junction unmatched. Germline V lookup: CDR1 SGHVS, CDR2 FNYEAQ. The CDR3 sequence is 13 residues long. The CDR3 loop reads CASSLAVQETQYF. In DNA, the CDR3 is TGTGCCAGCAGTCTAGCGGTCCAAGAGACCCAGTACTTC.

The CDR3 region has the DNA TGTGCCAGTAGTATAGCGGACGGCATTGAGCAGTTCTTC. Translation gives CASSIADGIEQFF. The chain couples TRBV19 to TRBJ2-1, with D uncertain. CDR3 length: 13 amino acids. From germline, CDR1 is LNHDA and CDR2 SQIVND (reference sequence). V was clipped by 1 base and J by 9 bases, with 10 bases between them. Looking up the rest from reference TRBV19 and TRBJ2-1 gives the full variable domain: DGGITQSPKYLFRKEGQNVTLSCEQNLNHDAMYWYRQDPGQGLRLIYYSQIVNDFQKGDIAEGYSVSREKKESFPLTVTSAQKNPTAFYLCASSIADGIEQFFGPGTRLTVL.

The chain couples TRBV10-3 to TRBJ2-5; TRBD1 is a possible D gene (5 bases). Trimming took off 10 bases at V and 4 bases at J, with 16 bases between the two ends. CDR1 ENHRY and CDR2 SYGVKD come from the germline V gene. The CDR3 is made up of 13 amino acids. In nucleotides, the CDR3 is TGTGCCACAGGTAGCCCACAGGCAGAGACCCAGTACTTC. Its translation is CATGSPQAETQYF.

The V gene is TRBV5-1, the J gene TRBJ2-7; D uncertain. Between the trimmed V and J ends, which lost 1 base and 2 bases, there was a span of 13 bases. The V gene's germline CDR1 is SGHRS and CDR2 YFSETQ. This CDR3 has 15 residues. CDR3 sequence: CASSLFQSRPYEQYF. CDR3 sequence (DNA): TGCGCCAGCAGCTTGTTCCAGTCTAGACCCTACGAGCAGTACTTC.

The rearrangement links TRBV28 to TRBJ2-4; D is uncertain. In germline, CDR1 is MDHEN, CDR2 SYDVKM. Deletions cut 6 bases from V and 7 bases from J, with 13 bases between. The CDR3 sequence is 13 residues long. The CDR3 region has the DNA TGTGCCAGCAGCTGGGATCCTAGGAACATTCAGTACTTC. This sequence encodes CASSWDPRNIQYF.

This clone has just one count. The genes are TRBV7-3 and TRBJ2-3, with 9 bases that match TRBD1. Germline V gene lookup returns CDR1 SGHTA and CDR2 FQGTGA. This CDR3 is built from 14 residues. J gave up 1 base and V 5 bases, and 1 base lay outside the gene matches. For the CDR3, the DNA is TGTGCCAGCAGCCGGACAGGGGGCACAGATACGCAGTATTTT. Its translation: CASSRTGGTDTQYF.

The chain is built from TRBV5-1 and TRBJ2-2; TRBD1 might be the D (6 bases). This CDR3 spans 15 amino acids. In germline, CDR1 is SGHRS, CDR2 YFSETQ. V dropped 1 base and J dropped 4 bases, with 11 bases sitting between them. CDR3 sequence (DNA): TGCGCCAGCAGCTTGACAGGGTCGGCCACCGGGGAGCTGTTTTTT. This sequence encodes CASSLTGSATGELFF.

J is TRBJ1-1 and V is TRBV7-8, with D unclear. From germline, CDR1 is SGHVS and CDR2 FQNEAQ. The CDR3 length is 14 residues. V was trimmed by 3 bases and J by 3 bases, leaving 11 bases between them. CDR3 sequence (DNA): TGTGCCAGCAGCTTGAAGTATGAGGACACTGAAGCTTTCTTT. Translation: CASSLKYEDTEAFF.

The chain joins TRBV6-1 to TRBJ1-1, with a weak D call TRBD1 (6 bases). Germline V gives CDR1 MNHNS, CDR2 SASEGT. The CDR3 loop spans 14 amino acids. V was clipped by 6 bases and J by 5 bases, with 16 bases between them. The CDR3: CASSEQGRETEAFF. Here the CDR3 DNA reads TGTGCCAGCAGCGAACAGGGTCGGGAGACTGAAGCTTTCTTT.

V gene TRBV19 combines with J gene TRBJ2-7; D is perhaps TRBD1 (6 bases). This CDR3 contains 13 residues. Per the germline V gene, CDR1 is LNHDA and CDR2 is SQIVND (reference sequence). Trimming pared 5 bases from V and 3 bases from J, leaving 11 bases between. The CDR3 sequence: CASSPRTVYEQYF. CDR3 coding DNA: TGTGCCAGTAGTCCCCGGACAGTCTACGAGCAGTACTTC.

V and J are TRBV2 and TRBJ1-2, with 9 bases that match TRBD1. CDR1 is SNHLY and CDR2 is FYNNEI in the germline V gene. CDR3 length: 13 amino acids. V trimming: 4 bases; J trimming: 5 bases; junction bases outside the gene matches: 2. The CDR3 DNA sequence: TGTGCCAGCAGTGTGGGACAGGGATATGGCTACACCTTC. This encodes CASSVGQGYGYTF. Complete variable domain (other parts from reference TRBV2 and TRBJ1-2): EPEVTQTPSHQVTQMGQEVILRCVPISNHLYFYWYRQILGQKVEFLVSFYNNEISEKSEIFDDQFSVERPDGSNFTLKIRSTKLEDSAMYFCASSVGQGYGYTFGSGTRLTVV.

This sequence joins TRBV18 and TRBJ2-1; D is perhaps TRBD1 or TRBD2 (5 bases each). The CDR3 length is 14 residues. The V gene's germline CDR1 is KGHSH and CDR2 LQKENI. Trimming took 2 bases from V and 8 from J, leaving 13 bases between them. CDR3 sequence: CASSPTLGTDEQFF. CDR3 in DNA: TGTGCCAGCTCACCAACCCTAGGGACGGATGAGCAGTTCTTC.

This chain links TRBV7-9 with TRBJ2-7; no clear D. Germline CDR1 is SEHNR and CDR2 is FQNEAQ (reference sequence). The CDR3 has 13 amino acids. The V end was cut by 4 bases, the J end by 2 bases, with 9 bases between. CDR3 sequence reads: CASSSEVTYEQYF. The CDR3 DNA follows: TGTGCCAGCAGCTCGGAAGTAACCTACGAGCAGTACTTC.

The chain joins TRBV14 to TRBJ1-1; D is perhaps TRBD1 (6 bases). The V gene lost 0 bases and the J gene lost 5 bases, with 7 bases spanning the gap. This CDR3 comprises 13 residues. CDR1 is SGHDN, CDR2 FVKESK, per germline. In DNA, the CDR3 is TGTGCCAGCAGCCAAGATCAGGGGACTGAAGCTTTCTTT. This gives the protein CASSQDQGTEAFF.

The chain couples TRBV27 to TRBJ1-5; D gene ambiguous. This CDR3 is built from 14 residues. V was clipped by 5 bases and J by 5 bases, with 13 bases between them. Germline-derived CDR1 and CDR2 are MNHEY and SMNVEV (reference sequence). CDR3 nucleotides: TGTGCCAGCAGTCCCGAATGGGTCGATCAGCCCCAGCATTTT. It is translated as CASSPEWVDQPQHF.

The V gene is TRBV5-1, the J gene TRBJ2-5; 10 bases match TRBD2. This CDR3 region has 16 residues. From germline, CDR1 is SGHRS and CDR2 YFSETQ. J was trimmed by 4 bases and V by 0 bases; bases with no gene match: 6. The CDR3 coding sequence is TGCGCCAGCAGCTTGGCAACTAGCGGGGCAGGAGAGACCCAGTACTTC. This encodes CASSLATSGAGETQYF.

The V call is TRBV29-1, the J call TRBJ2-3, with D perhaps matching TRBD2 (5 bases). The CDR3 extends over 13 amino acids. Per germline, CDR1 SQVTM and CDR2 ANQGSEA. The V gene lost 5 bases and the J gene lost 0 bases, with 9 bases spanning the gap. CDR3 residues: CSVSRTSTDTQYF. DNA for the CDR3: TGCAGCGTTTCACGGACTAGCACAGATACGCAGTATTTT.

The chain recombines TRBV30 with TRBJ1-5; a weak D match, TRBD1 (5 bases). Trimming removed 0 bases from V and 5 bases from J, with 8 bases in between. This CDR3 has 13 amino acids. Germline lookup yields CDR1 GTSNPN and CDR2 SVGIG (reference sequence). The CDR3 protein is CAWSVQGDQPQHF. In DNA form, the CDR3 reads TGTGCCTGGAGTGTACAAGGGGATCAGCCCCAGCATTTT.

The chain employs TRBV11-2 and TRBJ2-5, with D possibly being TRBD1 or TRBD2 (5 bases each). Germline lookup yields CDR1 SGHAT and CDR2 FQNNGV. Trimming shortened V by 1 base and J by 0 bases, and 9 bases separated the two germline ends. This CDR3 contains 15 residues. This chain's CDR3 is CASSLVGTDQETQYF. Written as DNA, the CDR3 is TGTGCCAGCAGCTTAGTGGGGACGGACCAAGAGACCCAGTACTTC.

The gene calls are TRBV20-1 and TRBJ2-5; D gene unclear. This CDR3 region has 10 residues. Germline V gene lookup returns CDR1 DFQATT and CDR2 SNEGSKA (reference sequence). The V end lost 5 bases, the J end lost 2 bases, and 3 bases lay between the germline ends. The CDR3 is CSARQETQYF. The CDR3 nucleotides are TGCAGTGCTCGACAAGAGACCCAGTACTTC.

V and J are TRBV14 and TRBJ2-1; 7 nucleotides line up with TRBD1. V lost 1 base, J lost 3 bases, and 6 bases stayed unmatched. Germline values: CDR1 SGHDN, CDR2 FVKESK. CDR3 length: 16 residues. For the CDR3, the DNA is TGTGCCAGCAGCCAAGCTTCCGGACAGGTCTACAATGAGCAGTTCTTC. Translating gives CASSQASGQVYNEQFF.

The V gene is TRBV4-2, the J gene TRBJ2-1; 10 positions agree with TRBD1. The V segment lost 1 base and the J segment 7 bases; nucleotides outside the gene matches: 10. Germline V gene lookup returns CDR1 LGHNA and CDR2 YNFKEQ. The CDR3 runs to 17 residues. The CDR3 here is CASSQAIRTGGENEQFF. As DNA, the CDR3 is TGTGCCAGCAGCCAAGCCATAAGGACAGGGGGGGAGAATGAGCAGTTCTTC.

This clone was recorded only once. The rearrangement uses TRBV14 and TRBJ1-1; 9 bases agree with TRBD1. The V segment lost 6 bases and the J segment 14 bases; nucleotides outside the gene matches: 19. From germline, CDR1 is SGHDN and CDR2 FVKESK. The CDR3 consists of 15 residues. The CDR3 is CASSQNRGQALKPFF. DNA for the CDR3: TGTGCCAGCAGTCAGAACAGGGGGCAGGCACTGAAGCCCTTCTTT.

The V gene is TRBV19, the J gene TRBJ1-5, with D unclear. Trimming left V 3 bases short and J 4 bases short, with 4 bases between. The CDR3 spans 12 residues. Germline V lookup: CDR1 LNHDA, CDR2 SQIVND (reference sequence). The CDR3 DNA follows: TGTGCCAGTAGTATTTTAAATCAGCCCCAGCATTTT. This translates into CASSILNQPQHF.

This clone occurred once. This chain links TRBV30 with TRBJ2-1; the D gene is possibly TRBD1 (8 bases). From germline, CDR1 is GTSNPN and CDR2 SVGIG (reference sequence). V was shortened by 0 bases and J by 8 bases, with 20 bases between the two germline ends. The CDR3 has 16 amino acids. The CDR3 DNA reads as TGTGCCTGGAGTGTAAAGCGGGACAGGAGGGTTCATGAGCAGTTCTTC. This encodes CAWSVKRDRRVHEQFF.

This clone showed up just a few times. The chain has TRBV5-1 and TRBJ2-7; 8 nucleotides agree with TRBD1. V dropped 2 bases and J dropped 5; count of bases not matched to a gene: 6. Germline V gene sequence: CDR1 SGHRS, CDR2 YFSETQ. This CDR3 contains 14 residues. CDR3 sequence reads: CASSLGQGPDEQYF. CDR3 nucleotides: TGCGCCAGCAGCTTAGGACAGGGTCCCGACGAGCAGTACTTC.

The chain is built from TRBV5-4 and TRBJ1-3; perhaps TRBD1 as D (5 bases). The germline V gene encodes CDR1 SGHNT and CDR2 YYREEE (reference sequence). The CDR3 runs to 13 residues. V lost 4 bases and J lost 4, with 9 bases in between. The CDR3 nucleotides read TGTGCCAGCAGCCCTAGGACAGGAAACACCATATATTTT. Translating gives CASSPRTGNTIYF.